The 16 T cell receptor beta chains reported below all come from one sample, sequenced in a study of blood T cell repertoires in COVID-19. TCRdb keeps only in-frame clones here, not all; method: immunoSEQ multiplex PCR. The sample has a few hundred thousand clones, nearly 90% seen once; the top ten hold 1.5% to 2%. The sample was peripheral blood. These receptors all stem from a woman in her twenties or thirties with COVID-19, enrolled during active disease.

The rearrangement uses TRBV15 and TRBJ1-3; D is possibly TRBD1 (5 bases). Germline V lookup: CDR1 LNHNV, CDR2 YYDKDF (reference sequence). V lost 1 base and J lost 0, with 7 bases in between. The CDR3 length is 15 residues. This CDR3 is CATSRGQSSGNTIYF. The CDR3 coding sequence is TGTGCCACCAGCAGAGGACAGAGCTCTGGAAACACCATATATTTT.

The V gene is TRBV2, the J gene TRBJ1-3; maybe TRBD1 (5 bases). Germline CDR1 reads SNHLY; CDR2 reads FYNNEI. CDR3 length: 18 amino acids. V lost 9 bases and J lost 0, with 24 bases in between. The CDR3, as DNA: TGTGCCAGAGGCGGGACGCGTTTATCGAGGCGCTCTGGAAACACCATATATTTT. It encodes CARGGTRLSRRSGNTIYF.

The chain is built from TRBV4-2 and TRBJ1-1, with D unclear. Trimming took 0 bases from V and 0 from J, leaving 8 bases between them. The germline gives CDR1 LGHNA, CDR2 YNFKEQ. The CDR3 is 15 amino acids. CDR3: CASSQDEGLNTEAFF. The DNA of the CDR3 is TGTGCCAGCAGCCAAGATGAGGGTTTGAACACTGAAGCTTTCTTT.

The V call is TRBV12-5, the J call TRBJ2-1; 16 nucleotides agree with TRBD2. The CDR3 is 19 amino acids. Per germline, CDR1 LGHNT and CDR2 FRNRAP. V shed 0 bases, J shed 9 bases, and the junction held 11 bases outside the gene matches. CDR3 protein: CASGLVGLAGGQYYSEQFF. The CDR3 DNA reads TGTGCTAGTGGTTTGGTGGGACTAGCGGGGGGGCAGTATTATAGTGAGCAGTTCTTC.

CDR3 residues: CASSVGGVGEKLFF. CDR3 DNA: TGTGCCAGCAGCGTAGGCGGGGTAGGGGAAAAACTGTTTTTT. The V and J genes are TRBV9 and TRBJ1-4; D gene ambiguous. Germline V gives CDR1 SGDLS, CDR2 YYNGEE. This CDR3 is built from 14 residues. V gave up 0 bases and J gave up 8 bases, with 11 bases separating them.

This clone was counted a few times. This sequence joins TRBV7-2 and TRBJ2-3; TRBD2 matches at 12 bases. The CDR3 covers 16 residues. V shed 5 bases and J 5 bases; nucleotides not matched to a gene: 8. CDR1 and CDR2 from the germline V gene are SGHTA and FQGNSA. This CDR3 reads CASSPRSSGGVDTQYF. CDR3 DNA sequence: TGTGCCAGCAGCCCCCGCTCTAGCGGGGGGGTAGATACGCAGTATTTT. The full variable domain, its missing parts supplied by reference TRBV7-2 and TRBJ2-3, is GAGVSQSPSNKVTEKGKDVELRCDPISGHTALYWYRQSLGQGLEFLIYFQGNSAPDKSGLPSDRFSAERTGGSVSTLTIQRTQQEDSAVYLCASSPRSSGGVDTQYFGPGTRLTVL.

The chain links TRBV29-1 to TRBJ1-4; TRBD1 agrees at 8 bases. Germline loops: CDR1 SQVTM, CDR2 ANQGSEA. The CDR3 consists of 13 residues. V was pared by 7 bases and J by 7 bases, with 8 bases of the junction left unmatched. CDR3 protein: CSADGTGSEKLFF. Written as DNA, the CDR3 is TGCAGCGCCGACGGGACAGGTAGTGAAAAACTGTTTTTT.

This clone was recorded a few times. The chain carries TRBV19 and TRBJ2-2; D may be TRBD2 (5 bases). The CDR3 loop spans 14 amino acids. CDR1 is LNHDA, CDR2 SQIVND, per germline (reference sequence). V was shortened by 10 bases and J by 6 bases, with 18 bases between the two germline ends. Here the CDR3 DNA reads TGTGCCACAGTTCCCGGGAATGAGGCCGGGGAGCTGTTTTTT. This gives the protein CATVPGNEAGELFF.

The V gene is TRBV9, the J gene TRBJ2-3, with 7 nucleotides matching TRBD2. Germline CDR1 and CDR2: SGDLS and YYNGEE. There are 18 residues in the CDR3. V was pared by 0 bases and J by 2 bases, with 12 bases of the junction left unmatched. The CDR3 nucleotides read TGTGCCAGCAGCGTAGGAACCCCCTTCGCGGGGGTCACAGATACGCAGTATTTT. Translating it yields CASSVGTPFAGVTDTQYF.

The V and J genes are TRBV19 and TRBJ2-3; D is undetermined. This CDR3 has 13 residues. Trimming left V 4 bases short and J 2 bases short, with 7 bases between. Germline lookup yields CDR1 LNHDA and CDR2 SQIVND (reference sequence). In nucleotides, the CDR3 is TGTGCCAGTAGTAACAGTTACACAGATACGCAGTATTTT. Translated, it gives CASSNSYTDTQYF.

This clone turned up a few times. The V gene is TRBV5-5, the J gene TRBJ1-1; D remains unclear. The CDR3 is made up of 15 amino acids. V shed 0 bases and J shed 3 bases, with 12 bases lying between them. Germline V gives CDR1 SGHKS, CDR2 YYEKEE (reference sequence). The CDR3 DNA follows: TGTGCCAGCAGCTTGGGAGAGACATTACACACTGAAGCTTTCTTT. This translates into CASSLGETLHTEAFF.

The chain carries TRBV23-1 and TRBJ1-4; D unresolved. TRBV23-1 is an ORF; its function is uncertain. V lost 6 bases and J lost 4, with 21 bases in between. The CDR3 runs to 17 residues. The CDR3 DNA follows: TGCGCCAGCAGCAGCGGGTCTAAAAAAGGGAGTAATGAAAAACTGTTTTTT. It is translated as CASSSGSKKGSNEKLFF.

This clone has only a few counts. The chain recombines TRBV12-5 with TRBJ2-7; tentatively, D is TRBD2 (6 bases). Germline V gene lookup returns CDR1 LGHNT and CDR2 FRNRAP. Trimming left V 0 bases short and J 2 bases short, with 17 bases between. The length of the CDR3 is 17 residues. The chain's CDR3 is CASGLVRGGQPAYEQYF. DNA for the CDR3: TGTGCTAGTGGTTTGGTACGGGGAGGACAACCAGCCTACGAGCAGTACTTC.

This chain connects TRBV10-3 to TRBJ1-2; 8 positions match TRBD1. This CDR3 contains 16 residues. The germline V gene has CDR1 ENHRY and CDR2 SYGVKD. The V gene end was trimmed by 8 bases and the J gene end by 5 bases; junction bases not matched to a gene: 16. The CDR3 DNA sequence: TGTGCCATCCTACGAGACAGGGGAAGTATGGGGTATGGCTACACCTTC. It translates to CAILRDRGSMGYGYTF.

This CDR3 reads CASGGQNTEAFF. CDR3 bases: TGTGCCAGCGGAGGCCAAAACACTGAAGCTTTCTTT. The V gene is TRBV6-5, the J gene TRBJ1-1, with D uncertain. Per the germline V gene, CDR1 is MNHEY and CDR2 is SVGAGI. The CDR3 is made up of 12 amino acids. Trimming took off 8 bases at V and 2 bases at J, with 9 bases between the two ends.

This clone was observed once. The V gene is TRBV30, the J gene TRBJ2-4, with a possible D match to TRBD2 (6 bases). CDR3 length: 14 amino acids. V was cut by 4 bases and J by 4 bases, with 14 bases left in between. The V gene's germline CDR1 is GTSNPN and CDR2 SVGIG (reference sequence). CDR3 amino acids: CAWTEGTAKNIQYF. The CDR3 region has the DNA TGTGCCTGGACAGAGGGGACTGCGAAAAACATTCAGTACTTC. The full variable domain, completed using reference TRBV30 and TRBJ2-4, is SQTIHQWPATLVQPVGSPLSLECTVEGTSNPNLYWYRQAAGRGLQLLFYSVGIGQISSEVPQNLSASRPQDRQFILSSKKLLLSDSGFYLCAWTEGTAKNIQYFGAGTRLSVL.